This record looks at one T cell receptor beta chain sequence and its context. The germline gives CDR1 MNHEY, CDR2 SMNVEV (reference sequence). The J segment lost 2 bases and the V segment lost 5 bases, leaving 2 bases of the junction unmatched. This CDR3 region has 13 residues. This table comes from immunoSEQ multiplex PCR, and its TCRdb copy is limited to in-frame clones, with some not included. The data show around 19,000 clones, around nine tenths seen once. The data derive from a study of T cell changes during pregnancy in multiple sclerosis. This TCR was sampled from a female donor in good health, enrolled as a control in a pregnancy study. The specimen comprised CD8+ T cells from peripheral blood mononuclear cells, sampled after pregnancy. The chain employs TRBV27 and TRBJ2-5; 7 positions agree with TRBD2. The CDR3 loop reads CASSTGGQETQYF. The CDR3 nucleotides read TGTGCCAGCAGTACGGGGGGTCAAGAGACCCAGTACTTC.